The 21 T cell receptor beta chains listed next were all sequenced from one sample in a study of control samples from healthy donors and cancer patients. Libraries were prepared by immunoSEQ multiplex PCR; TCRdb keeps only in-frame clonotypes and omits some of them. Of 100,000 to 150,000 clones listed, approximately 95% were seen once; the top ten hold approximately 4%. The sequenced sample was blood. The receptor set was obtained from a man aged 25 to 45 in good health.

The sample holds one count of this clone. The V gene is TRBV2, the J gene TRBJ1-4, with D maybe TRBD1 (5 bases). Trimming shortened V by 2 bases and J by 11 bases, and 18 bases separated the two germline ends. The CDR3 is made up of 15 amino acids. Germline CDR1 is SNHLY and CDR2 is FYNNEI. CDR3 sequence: CASSERDGVKVKLFF. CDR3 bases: TGTGCCAGCAGTGAACGGGACGGCGTGAAGGTGAAACTGTTTTTT.

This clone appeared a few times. CDR3 nucleotide sequence: TGTGCCAGCAGTGTGCAATCGTCTCAGGAATACAATCAGCCCCAGCATTTT. It encodes CASSVQSSQEYNQPQHF. The V call is TRBV6-1, the J call TRBJ1-5; D gene uncertain. The germline V and J ends were trimmed by 4 bases and 3 bases, with 19 bases remaining between them. Germline V gene lookup returns CDR1 MNHNS and CDR2 SASEGT. This CDR3 is 17 amino acids long.

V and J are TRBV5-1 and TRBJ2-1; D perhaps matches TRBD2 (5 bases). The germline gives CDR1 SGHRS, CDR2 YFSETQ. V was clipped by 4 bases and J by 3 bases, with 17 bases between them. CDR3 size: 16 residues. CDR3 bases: TGCGCCAGCAGCCTTGGGCTTGGACTGAACTACAATGAGCAGTTCTTC. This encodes CASSLGLGLNYNEQFF.

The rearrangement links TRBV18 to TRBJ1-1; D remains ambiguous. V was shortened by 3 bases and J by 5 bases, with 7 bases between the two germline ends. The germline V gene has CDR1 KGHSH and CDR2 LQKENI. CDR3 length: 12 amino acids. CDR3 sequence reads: CASSPVGTEAFF. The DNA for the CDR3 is TGTGCCAGCTCACCCGTGGGAACTGAAGCTTTCTTT.

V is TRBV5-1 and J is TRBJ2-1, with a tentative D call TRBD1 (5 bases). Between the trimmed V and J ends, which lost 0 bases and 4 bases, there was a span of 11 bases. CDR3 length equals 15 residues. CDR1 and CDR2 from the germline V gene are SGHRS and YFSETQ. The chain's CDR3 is CASSLDQGRYNEQFF. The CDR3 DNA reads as TGCGCCAGCAGCTTGGACCAGGGCCGTTACAATGAGCAGTTCTTC.

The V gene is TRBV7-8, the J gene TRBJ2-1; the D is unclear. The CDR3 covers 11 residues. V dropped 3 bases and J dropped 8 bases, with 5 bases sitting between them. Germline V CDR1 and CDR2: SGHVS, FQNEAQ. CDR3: CASSFGHEQFF. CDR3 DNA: TGTGCCAGCAGCTTTGGACATGAGCAGTTCTTC.

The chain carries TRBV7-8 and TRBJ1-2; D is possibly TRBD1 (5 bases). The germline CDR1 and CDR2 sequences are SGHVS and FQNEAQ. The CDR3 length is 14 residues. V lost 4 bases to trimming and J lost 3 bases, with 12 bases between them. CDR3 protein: CASSSGRGDYGYTF. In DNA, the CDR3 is TGTGCCAGCAGCTCCGGGCGGGGGGACTATGGCTACACCTTC.

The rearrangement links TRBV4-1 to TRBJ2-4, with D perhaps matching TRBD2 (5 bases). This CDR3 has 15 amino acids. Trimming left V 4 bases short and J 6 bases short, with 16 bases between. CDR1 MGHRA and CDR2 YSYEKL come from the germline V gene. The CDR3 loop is CASSPWAGGRNIQYF. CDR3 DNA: TGCGCCAGCAGCCCCTGGGCTGGAGGCAGAAACATTCAGTACTTC.

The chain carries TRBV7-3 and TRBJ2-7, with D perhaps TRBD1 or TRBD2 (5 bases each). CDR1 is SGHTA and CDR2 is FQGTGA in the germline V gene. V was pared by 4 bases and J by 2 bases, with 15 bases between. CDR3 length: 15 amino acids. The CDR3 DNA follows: TGTGCCAGCAGCTCTTCTCCGGGACCGACCTACGAGCAGTACTTC. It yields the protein CASSSSPGPTYEQYF.

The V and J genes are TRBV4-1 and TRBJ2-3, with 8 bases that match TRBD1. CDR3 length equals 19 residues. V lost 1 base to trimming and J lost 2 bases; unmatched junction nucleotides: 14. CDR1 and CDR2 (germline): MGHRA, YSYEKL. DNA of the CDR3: TGCGCCAGCAGCCAAGCCTCCCAACTCGGGACAGGATCCACAGATACGCAGTATTTT. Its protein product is CASSQASQLGTGSTDTQYF.

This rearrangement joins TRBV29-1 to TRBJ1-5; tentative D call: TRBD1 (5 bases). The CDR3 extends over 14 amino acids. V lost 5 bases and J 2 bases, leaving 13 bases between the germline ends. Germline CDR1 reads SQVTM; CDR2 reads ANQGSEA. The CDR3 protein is CSVRDQGGNQPQHF. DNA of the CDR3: TGCAGCGTTCGGGACCAGGGCGGCAATCAGCCCCAGCATTTT.

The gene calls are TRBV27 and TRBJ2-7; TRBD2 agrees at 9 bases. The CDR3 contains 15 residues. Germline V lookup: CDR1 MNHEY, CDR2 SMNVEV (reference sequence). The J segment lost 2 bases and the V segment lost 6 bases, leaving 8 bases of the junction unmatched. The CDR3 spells CASSPRAGGPYEQYF. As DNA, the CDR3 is TGTGCCAGCAGCCCCCGGGCGGGGGGGCCCTACGAGCAGTACTTC.

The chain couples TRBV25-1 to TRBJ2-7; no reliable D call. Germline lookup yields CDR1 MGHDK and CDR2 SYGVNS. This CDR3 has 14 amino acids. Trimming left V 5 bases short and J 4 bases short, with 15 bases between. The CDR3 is CASSPHDLLYEQYF. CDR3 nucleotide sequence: TGTGCCAGCAGTCCCCATGACCTACTATACGAGCAGTACTTC.

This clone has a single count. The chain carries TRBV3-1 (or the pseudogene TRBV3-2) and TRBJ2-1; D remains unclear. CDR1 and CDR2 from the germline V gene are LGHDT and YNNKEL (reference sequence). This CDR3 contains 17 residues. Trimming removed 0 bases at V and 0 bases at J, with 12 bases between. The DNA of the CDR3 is TGTGCCAGCAGCCAAGATCCCGCAGGAAGCTCCTACAATGAGCAGTTCTTC. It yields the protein CASSQDPAGSSYNEQFF.

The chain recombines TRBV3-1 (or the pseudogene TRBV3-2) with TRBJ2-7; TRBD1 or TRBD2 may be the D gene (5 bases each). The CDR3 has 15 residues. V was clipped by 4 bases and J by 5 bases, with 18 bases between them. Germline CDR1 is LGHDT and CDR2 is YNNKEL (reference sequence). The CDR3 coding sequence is TGTGCCAGCAGCCCCCCCGGGACGGAGAACCACGAGCAGTACTTC. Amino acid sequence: CASSPPGTENHEQYF.

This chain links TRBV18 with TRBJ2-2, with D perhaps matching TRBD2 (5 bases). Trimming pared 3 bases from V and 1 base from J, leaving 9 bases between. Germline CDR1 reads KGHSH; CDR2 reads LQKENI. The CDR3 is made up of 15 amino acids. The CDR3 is CASSPAGMNTGELFF. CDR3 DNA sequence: TGTGCCAGCTCACCGGCCGGGATGAACACCGGGGAGCTGTTTTTT. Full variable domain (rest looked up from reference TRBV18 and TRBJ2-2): NAGVMQNPRHLVRRRGQEARLRCSPMKGHSHVYWYRQLPEEGLKFMVYLQKENIIDESGMPKERFSAEFPKEGPSILRIQQVVRGDSAAYFCASSPAGMNTGELFFGEGSRLTVL.

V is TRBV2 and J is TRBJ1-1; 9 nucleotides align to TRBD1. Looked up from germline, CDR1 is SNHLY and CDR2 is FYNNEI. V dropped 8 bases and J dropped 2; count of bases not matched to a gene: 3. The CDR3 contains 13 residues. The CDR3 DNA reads TGTGCCAGCGGACAGGGGATTAACACTGAAGCTTTCTTT. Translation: CASGQGINTEAFF.

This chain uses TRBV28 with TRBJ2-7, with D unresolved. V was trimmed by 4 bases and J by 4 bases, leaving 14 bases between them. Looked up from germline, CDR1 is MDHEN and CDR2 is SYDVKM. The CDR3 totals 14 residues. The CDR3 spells CASSSSLDLYEQYF. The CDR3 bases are TGTGCCAGCAGTTCCTCCCTGGATCTTTACGAGCAGTACTTC.

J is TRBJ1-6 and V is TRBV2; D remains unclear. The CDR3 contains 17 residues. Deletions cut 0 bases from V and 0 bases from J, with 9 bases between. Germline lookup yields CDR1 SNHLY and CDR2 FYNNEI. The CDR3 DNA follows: TGTGCCAGCAGTGAAGCCCTTAGGTCCTCCTATAATTCACCCCTCCACTTT. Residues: CASSEALRSSYNSPLHF. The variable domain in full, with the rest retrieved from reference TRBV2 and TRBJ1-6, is EPEVTQTPSHQVTQMGQEVILRCVPISNHLYFYWYRQILGQKVEFLVSFYNNEISEKSEIFDDQFSVERPDGSNFTLKIRSTKLEDSAMYFCASSEALRSSYNSPLHFGNGTRLTVT.

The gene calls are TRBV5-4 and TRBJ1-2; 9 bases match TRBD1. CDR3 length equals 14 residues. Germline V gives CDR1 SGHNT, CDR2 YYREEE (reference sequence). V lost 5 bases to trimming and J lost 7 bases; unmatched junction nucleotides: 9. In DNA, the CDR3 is TGTGCCAGCAGACCGACACAGGGGGCAGCTGGCTACACCTTC. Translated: CASRPTQGAAGYTF.

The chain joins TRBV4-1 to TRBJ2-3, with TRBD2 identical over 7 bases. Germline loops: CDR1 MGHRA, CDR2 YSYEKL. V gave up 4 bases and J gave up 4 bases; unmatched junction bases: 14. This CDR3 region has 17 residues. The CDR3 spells CASSRPLGGSGADTQYF. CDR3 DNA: TGCGCCAGCAGCCGCCCGCTCGGGGGGAGCGGGGCAGATACGCAGTATTTT.